Presented here are 7 T cell receptor beta chains from one specimen sequenced in a study of radiotherapy plus CTLA-4 blockade in lung cancer. Some clones are missing from TCRdb's copy, which holds only in-frame ones; the method was immunoSEQ multiplex PCR. The sample includes 40,000 to 60,000 clones, around four fifths seen only once; the top ten take 2.5% to 3.5%. The sequencing here drew on peripheral blood, taken from a patient treated with radiotherapy plus ipilimumab. All receptors derive from a human donor with non-small cell lung cancer who had stable disease on radiotherapy plus ipilimumab.

Comment on this clone: At the DNA level, this CDR3 is encoded by other sequences in the same sample as well. The chain links TRBV7-9 to TRBJ2-3; TRBD2 agrees at 7 bases. Germline-derived CDR1 and CDR2 are SEHNR and FQNEAQ (reference sequence). The CDR3 loop spans 15 amino acids. Trimming took 4 bases from V and 6 from J; bases not matched to a gene: 10. The CDR3 reads CASSSREWGSDTQYF. The CDR3 DNA sequence: TGTGCCAGCAGCTCGCGGGAGTGGGGGTCGGATACGCAGTATTTT.

The chain links TRBV11-3 to TRBJ1-1; D unclear. The CDR3 spans 15 residues. The V gene's germline CDR1 is SGHNT and CDR2 YENEEA. The V end lost 3 bases, the J end lost 2 bases, and 13 bases lay between the germline ends. This chain's CDR3 is CASSFSSTPNTEAFF. The CDR3 nucleotides read TGTGCCAGCAGCTTTAGTAGCACGCCAAACACTGAAGCTTTCTTT.

The chain has TRBV28 and TRBJ1-2, with D perhaps matching TRBD1 (6 bases). The CDR3 runs to 17 residues. Germline values: CDR1 MDHEN, CDR2 SYDVKM. The ends were cut back, 5 bases at V and 6 bases at J, with 25 bases in the middle. CDR3 bases: TGTGCCAGCAGTATCAGGGGAGTGGGAGGGTGGAGAGATGGCTACACCTTC. It encodes CASSIRGVGGWRDGYTF.

V is TRBV7-6 and J is TRBJ2-1, with 9 bases that match TRBD2. Looked up from germline, CDR1 is SGHVS and CDR2 is FNYEAQ. Losses at the gene ends were 5 bases for V and 3 bases for J; bases not matched to a gene: 8. CDR3 length equals 16 residues. CDR3 in DNA: TGTGCCAGCAGCCGGGTAGCGGGAGCAGGCTACAATGAGCAGTTCTTC. Translating it yields CASSRVAGAGYNEQFF.

The chain couples TRBV7-9 to TRBJ2-5; 12 nucleotides agree with TRBD2. Unmatched junction bases numbered 6, after V lost 4 bases and J lost 3 bases. The length of the CDR3 is 16 residues. Germline CDR1 SEHNR, CDR2 FQNEAQ (reference sequence). The CDR3: CASSWTSGKKKETQYF. The CDR3 DNA reads as TGTGCCAGCAGCTGGACTAGCGGGAAGAAAAAAGAGACCCAGTACTTC.

The chain recombines TRBV4-1 with TRBJ2-1; TRBD1 matches at 8 bases. The germline gives CDR1 MGHRA, CDR2 YSYEKL. The CDR3 loop spans 15 amino acids. With 7 bases clipped from V and 3 bases from J, the junction kept 8 bases outside the gene matches. The CDR3 nucleotides are TGCGCCAGCACCCAGACAGGGGTCAACTACAATGAGCAGTTCTTC. It specifies CASTQTGVNYNEQFF.

The CDR3 sequence is CASSLGPNTGELFF. The CDR3 nucleotides are TGTGCCAGCAGCCTGGGCCCTAACACCGGGGAGCTGTTTTTT. The chain joins TRBV11-2 to TRBJ2-2; D gene uncertain. Germline CDR1 is SGHAT and CDR2 is FQNNGV. The CDR3 has 14 amino acids. The germline V and J ends were trimmed by 5 bases and 2 bases, with 9 bases remaining between them.